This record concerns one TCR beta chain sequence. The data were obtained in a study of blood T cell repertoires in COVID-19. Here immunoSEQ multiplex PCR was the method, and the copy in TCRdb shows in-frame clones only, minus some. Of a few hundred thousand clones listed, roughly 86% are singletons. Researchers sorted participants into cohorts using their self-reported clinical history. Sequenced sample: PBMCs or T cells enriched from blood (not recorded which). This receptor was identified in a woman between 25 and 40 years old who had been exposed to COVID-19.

CDR3 loop: CASSIMTSGRADEQFF. The CDR3 DNA follows: TGTGCCAGCAGCATCATGACTAGCGGGAGGGCCGATGAGCAGTTCTTC. The J gene is TRBJ2-1, the V gene TRBV9; 14 bases fit TRBD2. The CDR3 consists of 16 residues. Germline V CDR1 and CDR2: SGDLS, YYNGEE. Trimming removed 4 bases from V and 8 bases from J; junction bases left unmatched: 8.